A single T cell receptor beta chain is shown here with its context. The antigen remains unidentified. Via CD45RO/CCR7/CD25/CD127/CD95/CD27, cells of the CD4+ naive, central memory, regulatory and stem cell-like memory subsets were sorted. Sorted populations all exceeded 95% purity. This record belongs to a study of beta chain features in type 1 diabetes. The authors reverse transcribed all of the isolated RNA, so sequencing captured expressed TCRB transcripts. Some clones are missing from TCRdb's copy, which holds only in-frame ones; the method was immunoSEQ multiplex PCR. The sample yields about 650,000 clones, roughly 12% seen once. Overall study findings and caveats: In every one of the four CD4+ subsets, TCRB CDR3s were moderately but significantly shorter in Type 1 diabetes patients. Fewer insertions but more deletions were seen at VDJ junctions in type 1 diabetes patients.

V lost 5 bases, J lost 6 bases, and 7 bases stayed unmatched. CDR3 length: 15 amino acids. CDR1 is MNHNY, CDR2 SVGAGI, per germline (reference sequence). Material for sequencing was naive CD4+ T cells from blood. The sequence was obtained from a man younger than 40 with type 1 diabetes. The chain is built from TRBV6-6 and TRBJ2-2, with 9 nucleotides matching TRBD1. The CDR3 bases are TGTGCCAGCAGTACAGGGGGCTTTGTCGCCGGGGAGCTGTTTTTT. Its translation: CASSTGGFVAGELFF.